This TCR beta chain was identified during a study of OX40 agonist ivuxolimab in advanced cancers. CDR3 length: 16 residues. Germline lookup yields CDR1 SGDLS and CDR2 YYNGEE. The junction had 9 bases not matched to a gene; V was cut back by 0 bases and J by 7 bases. Here immunoSEQ multiplex PCR was the method, and the copy in TCRdb shows in-frame clones only, minus some. The sample lists 7,500 to 8,500 clones; roughly 87% were seen once. The sequenced sample was CD4+ or CD8+ T cells sorted from blood, obtained in a trial of the OX40 agonist ivuxolimab. This clonotype was sampled from an adult with an advanced solid tumor such as melanoma, head and neck, liver or kidney cancer. The V call is TRBV9, the J call TRBJ2-7; TRBD2 matches at 11 bases. The CDR3, as DNA: TGTGCCAGCAGCGTAGCTACTAGCGGGAGTTCGCGAGAGCAGTACTTC. It yields the protein CASSVATSGSSREQYF.